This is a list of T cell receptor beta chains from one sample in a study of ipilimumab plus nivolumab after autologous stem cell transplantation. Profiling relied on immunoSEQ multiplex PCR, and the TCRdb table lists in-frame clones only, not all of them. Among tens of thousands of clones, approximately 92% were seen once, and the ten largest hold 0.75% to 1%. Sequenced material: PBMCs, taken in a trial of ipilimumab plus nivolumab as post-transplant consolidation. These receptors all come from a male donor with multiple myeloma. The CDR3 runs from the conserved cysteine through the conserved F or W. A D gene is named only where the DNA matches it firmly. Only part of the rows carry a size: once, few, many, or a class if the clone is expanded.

CDR3: CASSRTFLGQPQHF
DNA: TGTGCCAGCAGCCGCACATTCCTGGGCCAGCCCCAGCATTTT
V: TRBV6-5
size: -
J: TRBJ1-5
D: -

CDR3: CASSLTRGGYTF
DNA: TGTGCCAGCAGCTTAACGCGGGGCGGCTACACCTTC
V: TRBV7-6
size: -
J: TRBJ1-2
D: -

CDR3: CASSVATESPNTGELFF
DNA: TGTGCCAGCAGCGTAGCTACAGAATCCCCGAACACCGGGGAGCTGTTTTTT
V: TRBV9
size: once
J: TRBJ2-2
D: -

CDR3: CAIRGQGNQPQHF
DNA: TGTGCCATCAGGGGACAGGGAAATCAGCCCCAGCATTTT
V: TRBV10-3
size: -
J: TRBJ1-5
D: TRBD1

CDR3: CASKPDGRYGYTF
DNA: TGTGCCAGCAAACCCGACGGCAGATATGGCTACACCTTC
V: TRBV6-6
size: -
J: TRBJ1-2
D: -

CDR3: CASSSDPGQGANEQFF
DNA: TGTGCCAGCAGCAGCGACCCGGGACAGGGGGCGAATGAGCAGTTCTTC
V: TRBV7-9
size: -
J: TRBJ2-1
D: TRBD1

CDR3: CASSLAGVTEAFF
DNA: TGTGCCAGCAGCTTAGCGGGGGTCACTGAAGCTTTCTTT
V: TRBV7-9
size: once
J: TRBJ1-1
D: -

CDR3: CASSSRQGRTDTQYF
DNA: TGTGCCAGCAGCTCCAGACAGGGACGCACAGATACGCAGTATTTT
V: TRBV11-1
size: -
J: TRBJ2-3
D: TRBD1

CDR3: CASSLGGASGANVLTF
DNA: TGTGCCAGCAGCTTGGGAGGAGCTTCTGGGGCCAACGTCCTGACTTTC
V: TRBV5-4
size: -
J: TRBJ2-6
D: -

CDR3: CASTQSRGSSSYNSPLHF
DNA: TGTGCCAGCACCCAGAGCAGGGGGTCGAGCTCCTATAATTCACCCCTCCACTTT
V: TRBV7-2
size: -
J: TRBJ1-6
D: TRBD1

CDR3: CASSIGARGDTGELFF
DNA: TGTGCCAGTAGTATAGGGGCCAGGGGGGACACCGGGGAGCTGTTTTTT
V: TRBV19
size: -
J: TRBJ2-2
D: -

CDR3: CASSLAPSTDTQYF
DNA: TGTGCCAGCAGCTTGGCACCAAGCACAGATACGCAGTATTTT
V: TRBV5-5
size: -
J: TRBJ2-3
D: -

CDR3: CASSLTSGTDTQYF
DNA: TGTGCCAGCAGCCTAACTAGCGGCACAGATACGCAGTATTTT
V: TRBV7-3
size: -
J: TRBJ2-3
D: TRBD2

CDR3: CASSLEGWQPQHF
DNA: TGTGCCAGCAGTTTGGAGGGTTGGCAGCCCCAGCATTTT
V: TRBV27
size: once
J: TRBJ1-5
D: -

CDR3: CASSQGGQLADTQYF
DNA: TGCGCCAGCAGCCAAGGTGGACAGTTAGCCGATACGCAGTATTTT
V: TRBV4-1
size: -
J: TRBJ2-3
D: -

CDR3: CASSLDRGANEKLFF
DNA: TGTGCCAGCAGCCTAGACAGGGGGGCTAATGAAAAACTGTTTTTT
V: TRBV7-9
size: -
J: TRBJ1-4
D: TRBD1

CDR3: CASWDGLSEAFF
DNA: TGTGCCAGTTGGGACGGGCTTAGTGAAGCTTTCTTT
V: TRBV19
size: -
J: TRBJ1-1
D: -

CDR3: CASSPQASGLADTDTQYF
DNA: TGTGCCAGCAGTCCCCAAGCCTCGGGACTAGCGGACACAGATACGCAGTATTTT
V: TRBV5-4
size: once
J: TRBJ2-3
D: TRBD2

CDR3: CASRHRGTDTQYF
DNA: TGTGCCAGCAGGCACCGCGGCACAGATACGCAGTATTTT
V: TRBV6-6
size: once
J: TRBJ2-3
D: -

CDR3: CASSPGTGSYEQYF
DNA: TGTGCCAGCAGCCCCGGGACAGGGTCCTACGAGCAGTACTTC
V: TRBV7-2
size: -
J: TRBJ2-7
D: TRBD1

CDR3: CASSPTSNTEAFF
DNA: TGTGCCAGCTCGCCGACATCGAACACTGAAGCTTTCTTT
V: TRBV18
size: -
J: TRBJ1-1
D: -

CDR3: CASSEGGLETQYF
DNA: TGTGCCAGCAGCGAAGGGGGGCTGGAGACCCAGTACTTC
V: TRBV9
size: -
J: TRBJ2-5
D: -

CDR3: CASSYPKAHNSPLHF
DNA: TGTGCCAGCAGTTACCCCAAAGCCCATAATTCACCCCTCCACTTT
V: TRBV6-6
size: once
J: TRBJ1-6
D: -

CDR3: CASSLASGQSLYEQYF
DNA: TGCGCCAGCAGCTTGGCCTCGGGACAGAGCCTCTACGAGCAGTACTTC
V: TRBV5-1
size: -
J: TRBJ2-7
D: TRBD1

CDR3: CASSVGEGWETQYF
DNA: TGTGCCAGCAGCGTAGGGGAGGGCTGGGAGACCCAGTACTTC
V: TRBV9
size: -
J: TRBJ2-5
D: TRBD2

CDR3: CASSYRQGGTDTQYF
DNA: TGTGCCAGCAGCTACCGACAGGGTGGCACAGATACGCAGTATTTT
V: TRBV7-2
size: -
J: TRBJ2-3
D: TRBD1

CDR3: CASSLGGRVSYEQYF
DNA: TGTGCCAGCAGCTTGGGTGGCAGGGTTTCCTACGAGCAGTACTTC
V: TRBV5-4
size: -
J: TRBJ2-7
D: -

CDR3: CASRPGTAGNTIYF
DNA: TGTGCCAGCAGGCCGGGGACTGCTGGAAACACCATATATTTT
V: TRBV6-1
size: -
J: TRBJ1-3
D: -

CDR3: CASSFNRGDTQYF
DNA: TGTGCCAGCAGCTTCAACCGGGGAGACACGCAGTATTTT
V: TRBV11-1
size: -
J: TRBJ2-3
D: -

CDR3: CASGGEYEQYF
DNA: TGTGCCAGCGGGGGGGAATACGAGCAGTACTTC
V: TRBV2
size: -
J: TRBJ2-7
D: TRBD2

CDR3: CSARDSYEQYF
DNA: TGCAGTGCTAGAGATTCCTACGAGCAGTACTTC
V: TRBV20-1
size: few
J: TRBJ2-7
D: -

CDR3: CASSLEYGTDTQYF
DNA: TGTGCCAGCAGCTTAGAGTACGGCACAGATACGCAGTATTTT
V: TRBV7-9
size: -
J: TRBJ2-3
D: -